This TCR beta chain was obtained from a study of blood T cell repertoires in COVID-19. Across the whole study: PBMCs, B-cell-depleted T cells, or T cells provided the cDNA or gDNA that made up the material.

The protocol was immunoSEQ multiplex PCR, while the TCRdb copy is restricted to in-frame clones and leaves out a portion. This table holds 250,000 or so clones, about 91% found once. The germline V gene has CDR1 MDHEN and CDR2 SYDVKM. The V end was cut by 2 bases, the J end by 1 base, with 17 bases between. The CDR3 is 18 residues long. In terms of age and location, participants ranged from roughly 18 to 90 years and lived in under 30 US areas. Researchers sorted participants into cohorts using their self-reported clinical history. This TCR was recovered from a woman between 40 and 50 years old with acute COVID-19. The gene calls are TRBV28 and TRBJ2-2; possible D gene TRBD1, 6 bases. Sequencing was carried out using PBMCs or T cells enriched from blood (not recorded which). CDR3 sequence (DNA): TGTGCCAGCAGTTTACCATCTCTTTGGGGGCAGAACACCGGGGAGCTGTTTTTT. It codes for CASSLPSLWGQNTGELFF.